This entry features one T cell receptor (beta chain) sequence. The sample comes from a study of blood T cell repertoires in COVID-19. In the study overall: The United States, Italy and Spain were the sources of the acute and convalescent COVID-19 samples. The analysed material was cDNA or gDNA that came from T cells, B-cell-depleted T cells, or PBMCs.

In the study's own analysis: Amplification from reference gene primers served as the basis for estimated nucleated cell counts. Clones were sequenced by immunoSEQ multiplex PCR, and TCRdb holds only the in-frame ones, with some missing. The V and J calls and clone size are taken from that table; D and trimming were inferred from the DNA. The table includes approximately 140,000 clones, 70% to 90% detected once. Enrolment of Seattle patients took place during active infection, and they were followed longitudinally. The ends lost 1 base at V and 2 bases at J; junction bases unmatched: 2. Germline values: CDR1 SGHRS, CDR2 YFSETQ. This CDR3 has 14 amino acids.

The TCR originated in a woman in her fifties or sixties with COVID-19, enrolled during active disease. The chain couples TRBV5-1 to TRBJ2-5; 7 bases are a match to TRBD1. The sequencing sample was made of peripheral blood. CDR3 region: CASSLLTGQETQYF. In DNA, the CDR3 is TGCGCCAGCAGCTTGCTGACAGGGCAAGAGACCCAGTACTTC.